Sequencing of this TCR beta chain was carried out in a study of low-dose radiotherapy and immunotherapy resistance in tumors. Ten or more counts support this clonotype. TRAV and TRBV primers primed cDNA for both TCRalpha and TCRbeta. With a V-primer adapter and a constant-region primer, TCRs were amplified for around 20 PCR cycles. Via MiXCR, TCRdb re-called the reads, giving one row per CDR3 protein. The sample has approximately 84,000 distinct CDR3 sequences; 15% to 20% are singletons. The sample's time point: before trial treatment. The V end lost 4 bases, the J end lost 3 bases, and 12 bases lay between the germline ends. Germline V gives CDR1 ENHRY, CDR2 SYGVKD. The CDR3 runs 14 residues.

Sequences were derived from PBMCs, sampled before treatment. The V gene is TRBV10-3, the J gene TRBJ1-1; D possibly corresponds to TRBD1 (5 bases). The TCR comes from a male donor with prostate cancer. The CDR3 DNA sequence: TGTGCCATCAGTGGGACGAGAGGGGACACTGAAGCTTTCTTT. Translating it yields CAISGTRGDTEAFF.